This TCR beta chain was recovered during a study of T cell repertoires in cytomegalovirus infection. Across the study: Shared public TCR beta signatures pointed to both CMV infection and a matching HLA type.

TCRdb passed the reads through MiXCR, listing each CDR3 protein once. This table has around 120,000 distinct CDR3 sequences, roughly 8.2% appearing once. The ends were cut back, 2 bases at V and 6 bases at J, with 20 bases in the middle. This CDR3 region has 16 residues. Germline assignment: CDR1 SGHKS and CDR2 YYEKEE (reference sequence). This clonotype was seen many times. Its antigen is as yet unknown. The study, taken as a whole, reports: Cumulative public TCR beta family frequency identified carriers of CMV plus the relevant HLA. The ex vivo response was dominated by HLA-C-restricted CMV-specific TCR beta clonotypes.

The TCR originated in a human donor in good health (CMV status not recorded). Some clones in this sample may be carry-over from other donors' samples. The sample consisted of PBMCs. V usage is TRBV5-5 and J usage is TRBJ1-1, with a tentative D call TRBD1 (5 bases). CDR3 protein: CASSLGPMTMGPEAFF. The CDR3 bases are TGTGCCAGCAGCTTAGGCCCTATGACAATGGGGCCTGAAGCTTTCTTT.